The 26 T cell receptor beta chains below were found in one sample sequenced in a study of T cell responses to AZD1222 COVID-19 vaccine. The repertoire was sequenced with immunoSEQ multiplex PCR; TCRdb's copy has only in-frame clones and lacks some. The sample lists more than 80,000 clones; roughly 91% were seen once. Source: peripheral blood, taken 28 days after the second AZD1222 dose. The origin of the receptors is an adult who received the AZD1222 COVID-19 vaccine.

The chain joins TRBV27 to TRBJ1-2, with D possibly matching TRBD1 (5 bases). Germline CDR1 MNHEY, CDR2 SMNVEV (reference sequence). This CDR3 has 11 residues. Written as DNA, the CDR3 is TGTGCAGCCGGGACCGACTATGGCTACACCTTC. As protein: CAAGTDYGYTF.

The rearrangement uses TRBV3-1 (or the pseudogene TRBV3-2) and TRBJ1-3, with D uncertain. The CDR3 is 13 residues long. Germline assignment: CDR1 LGHDT and CDR2 YNNKEL (reference sequence). V gave up 3 bases and J gave up 11 bases, with 14 bases separating them. As DNA, the CDR3 is TGTGCCAGCAGCCAGACGAGCCAAGCGGCCATATATTTT. Protein: CASSQTSQAAIYF.

This chain connects TRBV28 to TRBJ2-6, with D tentatively TRBD1 or TRBD2 (5 bases each). The V end lost 6 bases, the J end lost 0 bases, and 24 bases lay between the germline ends. The CDR3 sequence is 20 residues long. The germline V gene encodes CDR1 MDHEN and CDR2 SYDVKM. CDR3 residues: CASSGAKGGRWRSGANVLTF. For the CDR3, the DNA is TGTGCCAGCAGCGGGGCCAAAGGTGGGCGGTGGCGCTCTGGGGCCAACGTCCTGACTTTC.

As for this clone: An end of the junction does not agree with germline; a read error may underlie this. V and J are TRBV10-1 and TRBJ2-7; 9 nucleotides align to TRBD1. CDR3 size: 10 residues. Germline loops: CDR1 WNHNN, CDR2 SYGVQD (reference sequence). In DNA form, the CDR3 reads TGCGCCAGGAGGACCGGGACAGGGTGCTTC. Amino acid sequence: CARRTGTGCF.

The chain has TRBV3-1 (or the pseudogene TRBV3-2) and TRBJ2-1; TRBD2 matches 12 bases. The CDR3 extends over 16 amino acids. Germline lookup yields CDR1 LGHDT and CDR2 YNNKEL (reference sequence). After removal of 4 bases from V and 4 bases from J, the junction contained 5 bases not matched to a gene. Here the CDR3 reads CASSLGLAGRYNEQFF. The DNA for the CDR3 is TGTGCCAGCAGCCTTGGACTAGCGGGGCGGTACAATGAGCAGTTCTTC.

This rearrangement joins TRBV6-4 to TRBJ2-6, with D perhaps matching TRBD1 (5 bases). The CDR3 runs to 17 residues. Germline V gene lookup returns CDR1 MRHNA and CDR2 SNTAGT. The V end was cut by 3 bases, the J end by 4 bases, with 16 bases between. This CDR3 reads CASSDGQGVTGANVLTF. The DNA for the CDR3 is TGTGCCAGCAGTGATGGGCAGGGTGTCACGGGGGCCAACGTCCTGACTTTC.

CDR3 coding DNA: TGTGCCAGCAGCTTAACCCAGGGTTCCAGCGATACGCAGTATTTT. It translates to CASSLTQGSSDTQYF. The rearrangement joins TRBV7-2 to TRBJ2-3; weak D call: TRBD1 (5 bases). V dropped 2 bases and J dropped 6 bases, with 15 bases sitting between them. CDR3 length equals 15 residues. Germline V gives CDR1 SGHTA, CDR2 FQGNSA.

This rearrangement joins TRBV7-8 to TRBJ2-7; a weak D match, TRBD2 (5 bases). Germline V lookup: CDR1 SGHVS, CDR2 FQNEAQ. V dropped 1 base and J dropped 2 bases, with 18 bases sitting between them. This CDR3 is 17 amino acids long. CDR3 DNA sequence: TGTGCCAGCAGCTTAGTTAGCTCCGGACTGGACGCCTACGAGCAGTACTTC. Translation gives CASSLVSSGLDAYEQYF.

This clone is categorized as medium-sized. V is TRBV5-1 and J is TRBJ1-2; TRBD1 might be the D (5 bases). The CDR3 is 14 amino acids. The germline V and J ends were trimmed by 1 base and 2 bases, with 9 bases remaining between them. Germline-derived CDR1 and CDR2 are SGHRS and YFSETQ. The CDR3 DNA reads as TGCGCCAGCAGCTTGACCCCAGGGAACTATGGCTACACCTTC. This translates into CASSLTPGNYGYTF.

J is TRBJ1-1 and V is TRBV3-1 (or the pseudogene TRBV3-2); TRBD1 matches at 7 bases. Trimming removed 0 bases from V and 5 bases from J; junction bases left unmatched: 15. CDR3 length equals 18 residues. CDR1 and CDR2 (germline): LGHDT, YNNKEL (reference sequence). The CDR3: CASSQDKRDSGGRTEAFF. For the CDR3, the DNA is TGTGCCAGCAGCCAAGATAAAAGGGACAGCGGGGGCAGGACTGAAGCTTTCTTT.

The chain joins TRBV5-4 to TRBJ1-2, with D possibly matching TRBD1 (5 bases). V was pared by 5 bases and J by 1 base, with 12 bases between. The germline V gene has CDR1 SGHNT and CDR2 YYREEE (reference sequence). There are 14 residues in the CDR3. The CDR3 loop is CASSRQLDNYGYTF. In nucleotides, the CDR3 is TGTGCCAGCAGTAGACAGCTAGATAACTATGGCTACACCTTC.

This chain connects TRBV9 to TRBJ2-1; 15 nucleotides agree with TRBD2. V was clipped by 0 bases and J by 4 bases; unmatched bases: 5. This CDR3 has 18 residues. Per the germline V gene, CDR1 is SGDLS and CDR2 is YYNGEE. This CDR3 is CASSVEGTSGGIYNEQFF. The DNA for the CDR3 is TGTGCCAGCAGCGTAGAGGGGACTAGCGGGGGGATTTACAATGAGCAGTTCTTC.

The chain uses TRBV6-5 and TRBJ1-5; tentative D call: TRBD1 (5 bases). The CDR3 spans 13 residues. V was clipped by 5 bases and J by 5 bases, with 10 bases between them. Germline CDR1 reads MNHEY; CDR2 reads SVGAGI. CDR3 in DNA: TGTGCCAGCAGTCGTGACAGAGATCAGCCCCAGCATTTT. Amino acid sequence: CASSRDRDQPQHF.

The V call is TRBV6-1, the J call TRBJ2-2; D unresolved. CDR3 length: 14 amino acids. Trimming removed 2 bases from V and 5 bases from J, with 9 bases in between. CDR1 MNHNS and CDR2 SASEGT come from the germline V gene. CDR3 sequence: CASSESLGTGELFF. CDR3 nucleotides: TGTGCCAGCAGTGAATCATTAGGAACCGGGGAGCTGTTTTTT.

The chain has TRBV18 and TRBJ2-3; possibly TRBD2 for D (6 bases). This CDR3 is built from 14 residues. Germline lookup yields CDR1 KGHSH and CDR2 LQKENI. V dropped 6 bases and J dropped 1 base, with 11 bases sitting between them. This CDR3 reads CASSRGTRTDTQYF. CDR3 DNA: TGTGCCAGCTCTCGGGGGACCCGCACAGATACGCAGTATTTT.

J is TRBJ2-3 and V is TRBV14, with TRBD2 matching 12 bases. Per germline, CDR1 SGHDN and CDR2 FVKESK. V lost 1 base to trimming and J lost 5 bases; unmatched junction nucleotides: 10. The CDR3 consists of 18 residues. Here the CDR3 DNA reads TGTGCCAGCAGCCAAGGACTAGCGGGGGTGCCGCGCAGAGATACGCAGTATTTT. Residues: CASSQGLAGVPRRDTQYF.

This sequence joins TRBV9 and TRBJ2-5; 7 nucleotides match TRBD1. V gave up 3 bases and J gave up 2 bases; unmatched junction bases: 4. This CDR3 has 14 residues. Germline CDR1 is SGDLS and CDR2 is YYNGEE. CDR3 sequence: CASSEGDRQETQYF. CDR3 coding DNA: TGTGCCAGCAGCGAGGGGGACAGACAAGAGACCCAGTACTTC. The variable domain in full, completed from reference TRBV9 and TRBJ2-5, reads DSGVTQTPKHLITATGQRVTLRCSPRSGDLSVYWYQQSLDQGLQFLIQYYNGEERAKGNILERFSAQQFPDLHSELNLSSLELGDSALYFCASSEGDRQETQYFGPGTRLLVL.

This clone was counted once. The chain links TRBV6-2 or TRBV6-3 to TRBJ2-7; TRBD1 aligns across 7 bases. The ends lost 2 bases at V and 6 bases at J; junction bases unmatched: 4. The CDR3 runs 13 residues. Per the germline V gene, CDR1 is MNHEY and CDR2 is SVGEGT. In nucleotides, the CDR3 is TGTGCCAGCAGTTACCAGACAGGGACCGAGCAGTACTTC. Protein: CASSYQTGTEQYF.

CDR3 nucleotide sequence: TGTGCCAGTACCCTTTTAAACGGGAACTATGGCTACACCTTC. Its protein is CASTLLNGNYGYTF. The chain carries TRBV19 and TRBJ1-2; D ambiguous. Trimming removed 7 bases from V and 2 bases from J, with 14 bases in between. Germline values: CDR1 LNHDA, CDR2 SQIVND (reference sequence). This CDR3 contains 14 residues. The full variable domain, its missing parts supplied by reference TRBV19 and TRBJ1-2, is DGGITQSPKYLFRKEGQNVTLSCEQNLNHDAMYWYRQDPGQGLRLIYYSQIVNDFQKGDIAEGYSVSREKKESFPLTVTSAQKNPTAFYLCASTLLNGNYGYTFGSGTRLTVV.

The chain employs TRBV7-3 and TRBJ2-1; unclear D gene. Deletions cut 2 bases from V and 0 bases from J, with 5 bases between. The CDR3 extends over 14 amino acids. The germline gives CDR1 SGHTA, CDR2 FQGTGA. Written as DNA, the CDR3 is TGTGCCAGCAGCTTATCACTCTCCTACAATGAGCAGTTCTTC. This gives the protein CASSLSLSYNEQFF.

The CDR3 loop reads CAISEGWGQPQHF. Written as DNA, the CDR3 is TGTGCCATCAGTGAGGGGTGGGGACAGCCCCAGCATTTT. The chain has TRBV10-3 and TRBJ1-5; no definite D call. The ends were cut back, 2 bases at V and 7 bases at J, with 9 bases in the middle. The CDR3 extends over 13 amino acids. Looked up from germline, CDR1 is ENHRY and CDR2 is SYGVKD.

The rearrangement uses TRBV5-5 and TRBJ2-6; D perhaps matches TRBD1 (6 bases). CDR1 and CDR2 from the germline V gene are SGHKS and YYEKEE (reference sequence). The CDR3 extends over 15 amino acids. Trimming left V 6 bases short and J 2 bases short, with 12 bases between. CDR3 sequence (DNA): TGTGCCAGCACCTCAGGGGTTGCTGGGGCCAACGTCCTGACTTTC. It codes for CASTSGVAGANVLTF.

The chain uses TRBV6-5 and TRBJ1-2, with 10 positions matching TRBD1. The ends lost 0 bases at V and 8 bases at J; junction bases unmatched: 0. The germline gives CDR1 MNHEY, CDR2 SVGAGI. This CDR3 is built from 13 residues. CDR3 region: CASSYSTGGGYTF. CDR3 in DNA: TGTGCCAGCAGTTACTCGACAGGGGGCGGCTACACCTTC.

The rearrangement uses TRBV7-2 and TRBJ1-4; D is uncertain. The CDR3 spans 15 residues. V lost 5 bases to trimming and J lost 0 bases, with 10 bases between them. The V gene's germline CDR1 is SGHTA and CDR2 FQGNSA. CDR3 sequence: CASSQWSATNEKLFF. DNA of the CDR3: TGTGCCAGCAGCCAGTGGTCTGCAACTAATGAAAAACTGTTTTTT.

This chain joins TRBV7-8 and TRBJ2-3, with D perhaps matching TRBD1 or TRBD2 (5 bases each). Deletions cut 5 bases from V and 3 bases from J, with 12 bases between. The CDR3 is 14 residues long. CDR1 is SGHVS and CDR2 is FQNEAQ in the germline V gene. CDR3 region: CASSRGEGTDTQYF. CDR3 coding DNA: TGTGCCAGCAGCCGAGGGGAAGGGACAGATACGCAGTATTTT.

Only a few counts were recorded for this clone. The chain carries TRBV24-1 and TRBJ2-7, with 8 bases that match TRBD2. The CDR3 consists of 14 residues. Germline lookup yields CDR1 KGHDR and CDR2 SFDVKD. The J segment lost 5 bases and the V segment lost 4 bases, leaving 6 bases of the junction unmatched. The CDR3 region has the DNA TGTGCCACCAGTGACTGGCCGACTAGCGACGAGCAGTACTTC. It codes for CATSDWPTSDEQYF.